Sequencing of this TCR beta chain was carried out in a study of cytomegalovirus exposure and HLA in healthy donors. The primer mix had 60 Vbeta and 13 Jbeta primers. TCRdb's copy holds only in-frame clones and misses some; the assay was immunoSEQ multiplex PCR. The sample records 120,000 or so clones, over 60% being singletons. Concerning this clone itself: Its antigen is unidentified.

Study-level results: Investigators reported fewer than 200 TCR beta chains as tied to cytomegalovirus.

CDR3 length: 15 residues. The germline V gene encodes CDR1 KGHSH and CDR2 LQKENI. Trimming took 5 bases from V and 2 from J; bases not matched to a gene: 7. This receptor was taken from a human donor in good health. Sample: PBMCs. The chain is built from TRBV18 and TRBJ2-3; 7 bases map to TRBD1. The CDR3 DNA follows: TGTGCCAGCTCAGAAGACAGGGCCTCCACAGATACGCAGTATTTT. Its translation: CASSEDRASTDTQYF. Filled out from reference TRBV18 and TRBJ2-3, the complete variable domain reads NAGVMQNPRHLVRRRGQEARLRCSPMKGHSHVYWYRQLPEEGLKFMVYLQKENIIDESGMPKERFSAEFPKEGPSILRIQQVVRGDSAAYFCASSEDRASTDTQYFGPGTRLTVL.